The entry below describes one TCR beta chain. The antigen remains undetermined. This CDR3 is built from 14 residues. The germline CDR1 and CDR2 sequences are LNHNV and YYDKDF (reference sequence). Trimming removed 3 bases at V and 9 bases at J, with 18 bases between. The data were taken from a study of cytomegalovirus exposure and HLA in healthy donors. Study-level background: The roughly 120 million unique TCR beta sequences, from roughly 180 million T cells, were found by an earlier analysis.

It was with 60 Vbeta and 13 Jbeta primers that the PCR ran. TCRdb keeps only in-frame clones here, not all; method: immunoSEQ multiplex PCR. Among about 100,000 clones listed, roughly 73% were seen once. Regarding the study as a whole: Some V segments (TRBV6-2 and TRBV6-3 among them) were excluded as indistinguishable. A list of 164 TCR beta chains associated with cytomegalovirus was given.

The sequence derives from a man younger than 40 in good health and CMV-seronegative. The gene calls are TRBV15 and TRBJ2-7; possible D gene TRBD1, 6 bases. Sample: PBMCs. CDR3 region: CATSRDTSTGLQYF. DNA for the CDR3: TGTGCCACCAGCAGGGATACCTCTACAGGGTTGCAGTACTTC.